This is a list of T cell receptor beta chains from one sample in a study of identical twins. TCRdb called the 5' RACE reads again in MiXCR, with one record for every CDR3 protein. The sample carries around 670,000 distinct CDR3 sequences, approximately 6% recorded once. Sequences were obtained from naive T cells sorted from blood. The receptors shown here come from a man between 18 and 29 years old in good health. Each CDR3 is given with its conserved first and last residue. The order of the fields is J gene, D gene, V gene, CDR3 protein. D genes are given only for firm matches.

>TRBJ2-1|.|TRBV11-2
CASSYQRMRAPSYNEQFF
>TRBJ1-1|.|TRBV20-1
CSANKGDTEAFF
>TRBJ2-3|.|TRBV7-2
CASTERRSSTDTQYF
>TRBJ2-1|.|TRBV4-1
CASSAPLRVSYNEQFF
>TRBJ2-2|TRBD1|TRBV6-1
CASRQQGDTGELFF
>TRBJ2-3|.|TRBV6-5
CASRDITDTLYF
>TRBJ2-1|.|TRBV4-1
CASSQLGGGEQFF
>TRBJ2-5|TRBD1|TRBV6-5
CASSYEAGTAQETQYF
>TRBJ2-2|TRBD1|TRBV10-3
CAIRRQGTTGELFF
>TRBJ1-5|.|TRBV10-3
CAISSRVDNQPQHF
>TRBJ1-1|.|TRBV27
CASSRVFRDKSIEAFF
>TRBJ2-3|TRBD1|TRBV12-3/TRBV12-4
CASRPDRGGTDTQYF
>TRBJ2-3|.|TRBV12-3/TRBV12-4
CASSPQRVTQYF
>TRBJ2-1|.|TRBV20-1
CSAKRGNEQFF
>TRBJ2-7|.|TRBV28
CASKSGRVGEQYF
>TRBJ2-3|.|TRBV12-3/TRBV12-4
CASSLTTIPGDTQYF